This T cell receptor (beta chain) was recorded in a study of cytomegalovirus exposure and HLA in healthy donors. Study-level results: In a later analysis, HLA-C alleles had the fewest associated TCRs, DRB1 alleles the most.

Comments on this clone: The antigen remains undetermined.

The primer mix had 60 Vbeta and 13 Jbeta primers. As originally analysed: Unique TCR beta chains totaled some 78 million in a later count, with approximately 11 million of them shared. Method: immunoSEQ multiplex PCR; TCRdb's copy keeps in-frame clones and lacks some. Clone size and the V and J calls come from that table; the DNA yielded D and trimming. The table includes about 200,000 clones, around 80% detected once. The germline V gene has CDR1 SQVTM and CDR2 ANQGSEA. The V end lost 2 bases, the J end lost 4 bases, and 14 bases lay between the germline ends. The CDR3 length is 15 residues. This receptor was taken from a woman between 40 and 55 years old in good health and CMV-seronegative. The sequenced material came from PBMCs. The chain couples TRBV29-1 to TRBJ1-4, with a weak D call TRBD1 (6 bases). CDR3 DNA: TGCAGCGTTGAACCCCAGACAGGTCGTAATGAAAAACTGTTTTTT. Amino acids: CSVEPQTGRNEKLFF. Combining the CDR3 with reference TRBV29-1 and TRBJ1-4 gives the whole variable domain SAVISQKPSRDICQRGTSLTIQCQVDSQVTMMFWYRQQPGQSLTLIATANQGSEATYESGFVIDKFPISRPNLTFSTLTVSNMSPEDSSIYLCSVEPQTGRNEKLFFGSGTQLSVL.